These 21 T cell receptor beta chains originate from one sample sequenced in a study of radiotherapy plus CTLA-4 blockade in lung cancer. Profiling relied on immunoSEQ multiplex PCR, and the TCRdb table lists in-frame clones only, not all of them. The sample includes tens of thousands of clones, approximately 62% of them seen just once. Sequenced here: peripheral blood, sampled from a patient treated with radiotherapy plus ipilimumab. The receptor source for this set is a human donor with non-small cell lung cancer who had a partial response to radiotherapy plus ipilimumab.

The chain has TRBV5-1 and TRBJ2-3; the match to TRBD1 covers 7 bases. V lost 6 bases, J lost 0 bases, and 7 bases stayed unmatched. This CDR3 is built from 15 residues. Germline CDR1 is SGHRS and CDR2 is YFSETQ. DNA of the CDR3: TGCGCCAGCACCCGCGAGGGACAGAGCACAGATACGCAGTATTTT. Amino acids: CASTREGQSTDTQYF.

The chain joins TRBV12-5 to TRBJ1-4, with TRBD1 as a possible D gene (6 bases). The V gene lost 1 base and the J gene lost 2 bases, with 14 bases spanning the gap. CDR1 is LGHNT and CDR2 is FRNRAP in the germline V gene. The CDR3 covers 17 residues. The CDR3 spells CASGLASGELTNEKLFF. The DNA of the CDR3 is TGTGCTAGTGGTTTGGCCTCAGGGGAGTTGACTAATGAAAAACTGTTTTTT.

This clone occurred a few times. V is TRBV5-6 and J is TRBJ2-7; a possible D gene is TRBD2 (5 bases). V dropped 1 base and J dropped 2 bases, with 19 bases sitting between them. Germline-derived CDR1 and CDR2 are SGHDT and YYEEEE. The CDR3 totals 17 residues. The CDR3 sequence is CASSLYWNGMTTYEQYF. Here the CDR3 DNA reads TGTGCCAGCAGCTTGTACTGGAACGGGATGACTACCTACGAGCAGTACTTC. Full variable domain (remainder filled in from reference TRBV5-6 and TRBJ2-7): DAGVTQSPTHLIKTRGQQVTLRCSPKSGHDTVSWYQQALGQGPQFIFQYYEEEERQRGNFPDRFSGHQFPNYSSELNVNALLLGDSALYLCASSLYWNGMTTYEQYFGPGTRLTVT.

The CDR3 loop reads CASSPNSLSGSPYEQYF. The CDR3 DNA reads TGTGCCAGCTCACCGAATAGCCTCTCGGGGAGCCCCTACGAGCAGTACTTC. This chain connects TRBV18 to TRBJ2-7, with a possible D match to TRBD2 (5 bases). Trimming removed 3 bases at V and 2 bases at J, with 20 bases between. Looked up from germline, CDR1 is KGHSH and CDR2 is LQKENI. The CDR3 is made up of 17 amino acids. Supplemented by reference TRBV18 and TRBJ2-7, the full variable domain reads NAGVMQNPRHLVRRRGQEARLRCSPMKGHSHVYWYRQLPEEGLKFMVYLQKENIIDESGMPKERFSAEFPKEGPSILRIQQVVRGDSAAYFCASSPNSLSGSPYEQYFGPGTRLTVT.

This rearrangement joins TRBV7-9 to TRBJ2-7, with 13 bases lining up with TRBD2. V trimming: 8 bases; J trimming: 3 bases; junction bases outside the gene matches: 1. Germline V lookup: CDR1 SEHNR, CDR2 FQNEAQ (reference sequence). This CDR3 has 13 amino acids. The CDR3, as DNA: TGTGCCAGCCGGACTAGCGGGGGCTACGAGCAGTACTTC. It translates to CASRTSGGYEQYF.

The rearrangement uses TRBV2 and TRBJ2-5; TRBD2 matches at 9 bases. The V and J ends lost 6 bases and 1 base, in that order; junction bases with no gene match: 9. The CDR3 spans 16 residues. Looked up from germline, CDR1 is SNHLY and CDR2 is FYNNEI. The CDR3 DNA reads as TGTGCCAGCAGCCCCCTGGGTAGCGGGGGCCAAGAGACCCAGTACTTC. It specifies CASSPLGSGGQETQYF.

This clone appeared a few times. The chain links TRBV5-6 to TRBJ1-6, with 7 bases identical to TRBD1. In germline, CDR1 is SGHDT, CDR2 YYEEEE. The CDR3 runs 15 residues. With 0 bases clipped from V and 7 bases from J, the junction kept 4 bases outside the gene matches. CDR3 coding DNA: TGTGCCAGCAGCTTGGAACAGGGGCTGAATTCACCCCTCCACTTT. The encoded protein is CASSLEQGLNSPLHF.

This clone showed up just a few times. The chain employs TRBV5-1 and TRBJ2-7; D gene ambiguous. Trimming took 6 bases from V and 5 from J, leaving 15 bases between them. Germline V CDR1 and CDR2: SGHRS, YFSETQ. This CDR3 is built from 13 residues. The CDR3 reads CASTHSRSHEQYF. CDR3 DNA: TGCGCCAGCACCCACAGCAGGTCCCACGAGCAGTACTTC.

This clone was detected only a few times. This chain connects TRBV6-5 to TRBJ1-2; TRBD1 might be the D (6 bases). CDR1 is MNHEY and CDR2 is SVGAGI in the germline V gene. This CDR3 is 12 amino acids long. The V and J ends lost 6 bases and 7 bases respectively, with 12 bases between them. The CDR3 region has the DNA TGTGCCAGCAGCCACTCAGGGGCTGGCTACACCTTC. It is translated as CASSHSGAGYTF.

The rearrangement links TRBV19 to TRBJ1-2; TRBD1 might be the D (5 bases). This CDR3 contains 14 residues. The V gene lost 10 bases and the J gene lost 8 bases, with 23 bases spanning the gap. Looked up from germline, CDR1 is LNHDA and CDR2 is SQIVND (reference sequence). CDR3 DNA: TGTGCCACCAAAGCAACAGGCCCAAGTGCGGGCTACACCTTC. Translating it yields CATKATGPSAGYTF. The full variable domain, completed using reference TRBV19 and TRBJ1-2, is DGGITQSPKYLFRKEGQNVTLSCEQNLNHDAMYWYRQDPGQGLRLIYYSQIVNDFQKGDIAEGYSVSREKKESFPLTVTSAQKNPTAFYLCATKATGPSAGYTFGSGTRLTVV.

The V call is TRBV7-9, the J call TRBJ2-7; 9 bases match TRBD1. The CDR3 totals 14 residues. Germline V gene sequence: CDR1 SEHNR, CDR2 FQNEAQ (reference sequence). V was pared by 5 bases and J by 6 bases, with 8 bases of the junction left unmatched. CDR3 sequence (DNA): TGTGCCAGCAGCCACGGGACAGGGATATCCGAGCAGTACTTC. Amino acids: CASSHGTGISEQYF.

The V call is TRBV11-3, the J call TRBJ1-2; perhaps TRBD1 as D (5 bases). V was trimmed by 0 bases and J by 8 bases, leaving 13 bases between them. CDR3 length equals 14 residues. CDR1 and CDR2 from the germline V gene are SGHNT and YENEEA. CDR3 in amino acids: CASSLEGAGKGYTF. For the CDR3, the DNA is TGTGCCAGCAGCTTAGAAGGCGCAGGGAAAGGCTACACCTTC.

This clone is a singleton in its sample. V usage is TRBV5-1 and J usage is TRBJ2-5; 7 bases are shared with TRBD2. The germline V gene has CDR1 SGHRS and CDR2 YFSETQ. Losses at the gene ends were 3 bases for V and 5 bases for J; bases not matched to a gene: 4. This CDR3 contains 13 residues. In DNA form, the CDR3 reads TGCGCCAGCAGCTCTGGGGGGGTGGAGACCCAGTACTTC. Its protein product is CASSSGGVETQYF.

This clone has a single count. The chain carries TRBV19 and TRBJ2-5; tentative D call: TRBD1 (6 bases). The J call may be mistaken, given a closer DNA end match to TRBJ2-7. This CDR3 has 16 residues. Looked up from germline, CDR1 is LNHDA and CDR2 is SQIVND (reference sequence). DNA for the CDR3: TGTGCCAGTAGTATAGCGACGGCTATGGGGGCGGGCGAGCAGTACTTC. This sequence encodes CASSIATAMGAGEQYF.

As DNA, the CDR3 is TGTGCCAGACGACAGGGGTGGGATGGCTACACCTTC. Encoded protein: CARRQGWDGYTF. The rearrangement joins TRBV2 to TRBJ1-2, with 8 bases matching TRBD1. Germline V gives CDR1 SNHLY, CDR2 FYNNEI. The CDR3 is made up of 12 amino acids. Losses at the gene ends were 9 bases for V and 6 bases for J; bases not matched to a gene: 6.

This clone was detected a few times. The CDR3: CASSFSGGDEQYF. CDR3 DNA: TGTGCCAGCAGCTTTTCAGGAGGAGACGAGCAGTACTTC. This rearrangement joins TRBV7-9 to TRBJ2-7, with D possibly TRBD2 on 5 matching bases. CDR1 SEHNR and CDR2 FQNEAQ come from the germline V gene (reference sequence). Trimming shortened V by 3 bases and J by 5 bases, and 11 bases separated the two germline ends. The CDR3 has 13 residues. The full variable domain, completed using reference TRBV7-9 and TRBJ2-7, is DTGVSQNPRHKITKRGQNVTFRCDPISEHNRLYWYRQTLGQGPEFLTYFQNEAQLEKSRLLSDRFSAERPKGSFSTLEIQRTEQGDSAMYLCASSFSGGDEQYFGPGTRLTVT.

This chain uses TRBV5-4 with TRBJ1-1; possible D gene TRBD1, 5 bases. Trimming cost V 4 bases and J 0 bases, with 16 bases left between them. The length of the CDR3 is 16 residues. CDR1 and CDR2 (germline): SGHNT, YYREEE (reference sequence). The CDR3 loop is CASSPRGGAMNTEAFF. The CDR3 DNA sequence: TGTGCCAGCAGCCCCCGGGGAGGGGCGATGAACACTGAAGCTTTCTTT. Looking up the rest from reference TRBV5-4 and TRBJ1-1 gives the full variable domain: ETGVTQSPTHLIKTRGQQVTLRCSSQSGHNTVSWYQQALGQGPQFIFQYYREEENGRGNFPPRFSGLQFPNYSSELNVNALELDDSALYLCASSPRGGAMNTEAFFGQGTRLTVV.

The rearrangement joins TRBV5-1 to TRBJ2-7, with 11 bases aligning to TRBD1. The CDR3 contains 16 residues. Trimming took 1 base from V and 2 from J; bases not matched to a gene: 5. The germline V gene has CDR1 SGHRS and CDR2 YFSETQ. CDR3 nucleotides: TGCGCCAGCAGCTTGCTACCGGGACAGGGGGCCTACGAGCAGTACTTC. Protein sequence: CASSLLPGQGAYEQYF.

The chain employs TRBV7-2 and TRBJ2-3; TRBD2 matches 9 bases. The V gene's germline CDR1 is SGHTA and CDR2 FQGNSA. Trimming at V came to 5 bases and at J to 2 bases, leaving 11 bases not matched to a gene. The CDR3 consists of 17 residues. This chain's CDR3 is CASSPREAGGFTDTQYF. CDR3 DNA sequence: TGTGCCAGCAGCCCCAGGGAGGCGGGGGGGTTCACAGATACGCAGTATTTT. Together with reference TRBV7-2 and TRBJ2-3, the CDR3 gives the full variable domain: GAGVSQSPSNKVTEKGKDVELRCDPISGHTALYWYRQSLGQGLEFLIYFQGNSAPDKSGLPSDRFSAERTGGSVSTLTIQRTQQEDSAVYLCASSPREAGGFTDTQYFGPGTRLTVL.

In this sample, this clone turned up once. Here the CDR3 reads CASSSRGADTQYF. In nucleotides, the CDR3 is TGTGCCAGCAGCTCCCGGGGGGCTGATACGCAGTATTTT. The J gene is TRBJ2-3, the V gene TRBV7-3, with D tentatively TRBD2 (7 bases). V dropped 4 bases and J dropped 6 bases, with 11 bases sitting between them. The germline gives CDR1 SGHTA, CDR2 FQGTGA. The CDR3 is 13 amino acids.

This clone has just one count. This rearrangement joins TRBV25-1 to TRBJ1-1; perhaps TRBD1 as D (6 bases). V was shortened by 6 bases and J by 5 bases, with 13 bases between the two germline ends. CDR3 size: 13 residues. From germline, CDR1 is MGHDK and CDR2 SYGVNS. The CDR3 here is CASSQGYVTEAFF. The CDR3 region has the DNA TGTGCCAGCAGCCAGGGGTACGTGACTGAAGCTTTCTTT.